The next 5 T cell receptor beta chains were all read from a single sample in a study of blood T cell repertoires in COVID-19. Using immunoSEQ multiplex PCR, the repertoire was profiled, and TCRdb retains in-frame clones only, with some absent. Here the sample spans 150,000 to 200,000 clones, 81% being singletons. What was sequenced was peripheral blood. These receptors came from a woman older than 75 with COVID-19, enrolled during active disease.

The chain uses TRBV14 and TRBJ1-2, with 8 bases matching TRBD1. The trim removed 4 bases at V and 8 bases at J, leaving 9 bases unmatched. Germline CDR1 and CDR2: SGHDN and FVKESK. The CDR3 extends over 14 amino acids. CDR3 region: CASSRQTGVGGYTF. CDR3 in DNA: TGTGCCAGCAGCCGCCAGACAGGGGTCGGCGGCTACACCTTC.

The V call is TRBV6-2 or TRBV6-3, the J call TRBJ2-1; D is perhaps TRBD2 (5 bases). Germline V gene data show CDR1 as MNHEY and CDR2 as SVGEGT. Trimming took off 0 bases at V and 12 bases at J, with 9 bases between the two ends. CDR3 length equals 12 residues. The CDR3 DNA sequence: TGTGCCAGCAGTTACTCGGAGGCGGGGCAGTTCTTC. Its protein is CASSYSEAGQFF.

This sequence joins TRBV7-9 and TRBJ1-1; TRBD1 agrees at 7 bases. Germline V CDR1 and CDR2: SEHNR, FQNEAQ (reference sequence). The V segment lost 5 bases and the J segment 4 bases; nucleotides outside the gene matches: 13. The CDR3 is 16 residues long. CDR3 nucleotide sequence: TGTGCCAGCAGCATCAGGACAGGCAGCAAGATCACTGAAGCTTTCTTT. The encoded protein is CASSIRTGSKITEAFF.

The chain employs TRBV5-8 and TRBJ1-5; 7 bases are shared with TRBD1. Looked up from germline, CDR1 is SGHTS and CDR2 is YDEGEE. J lost 3 bases, V lost 2 bases, and 5 bases had no gene match. This CDR3 is 15 amino acids long. This CDR3 is CASSLGTGDNQPQHF. DNA of the CDR3: TGTGCCAGCAGCTTAGGAACAGGGGACAATCAGCCCCAGCATTTT.

The CDR3 DNA reads as TGTGCCAGCAGTGTCGCGACAGGGGGTTCGGGGTCACCCCTCCACTTT. The encoded protein is CASSVATGGSGSPLHF. This chain connects TRBV2 to TRBJ1-6; 9 positions agree with TRBD1. The junction had 11 bases not matched to a gene; V was cut back by 4 bases and J by 10 bases. CDR3 length equals 16 residues. Germline V gene data show CDR1 as SNHLY and CDR2 as FYNNEI.